This T cell receptor (beta chain) was sequenced in a study of long-term antiretroviral therapy in people with HIV. Every donor contributed at least one pre-ART and at least two post-ART PBMC samples. The assay used was immunoSEQ (version v3.0), run at survey level. The protocol was immunoSEQ multiplex PCR, while the TCRdb copy is restricted to in-frame clones and leaves out a portion. The sample has about 20,000 clones; around 80% are singletons. The J segment lost 5 bases and the V segment lost 3 bases, leaving 8 bases of the junction unmatched. CDR3 length equals 15 residues. In germline, CDR1 is SGHRS, CDR2 YFSETQ.

The starting material was unsorted PBMCs, obtained 0.6 years after starting antiretroviral therapy. This chain connects TRBV5-1 to TRBJ2-7; 10 positions match TRBD1. The clonotype was recovered from a woman under 30 with HIV. The CDR3 loop is CASSWGRDRGNEQYF. CDR3 DNA: TGCGCCAGCAGCTGGGGGAGGGACAGGGGCAACGAGCAGTACTTC.